Below are 30 T cell receptor beta chains sequenced from a single sample in a study of cytomegalovirus exposure and HLA in healthy donors. Researchers ran the PCR with 60 Vbeta and 13 Jbeta primers. Clones were sequenced by immunoSEQ multiplex PCR, and TCRdb holds only the in-frame ones, with some missing. The sample contains under 200,000 clones, 79% of which appear only once. The sample consisted of PBMCs. The receptors derive from a woman aged 40 to 50 in good health and CMV-seronegative.

The chain has TRBV9 and TRBJ2-7; TRBD2 might be the D (6 bases). This CDR3 has 15 amino acids. CDR1 and CDR2 from the germline V gene are SGDLS and YYNGEE. The V end lost 4 bases, the J end lost 0 bases, and 14 bases lay between the germline ends. The CDR3 sequence is CASSPRGTGSYEQYF. In DNA form, the CDR3 reads TGTGCCAGCAGCCCCCGAGGGACTGGCTCCTACGAGCAGTACTTC. The full variable domain, rest sourced from reference TRBV9 and TRBJ2-7, is DSGVTQTPKHLITATGQRVTLRCSPRSGDLSVYWYQQSLDQGLQFLIQYYNGEERAKGNILERFSAQQFPDLHSELNLSSLELGDSALYFCASSPRGTGSYEQYFGPGTRLTVT.

The chain combines TRBV5-1 with TRBJ1-1; a weak D match, TRBD1 (6 bases). The CDR3 has 19 residues. CDR1 is SGHRS, CDR2 YFSETQ, per germline. The V end lost 3 bases, the J end lost 1 base, and 25 bases lay between the germline ends. CDR3 nucleotides: TGCGCCAGCAGCTCGATGCTGCCCCCTATGAAACAGGGGAACACTGAAGCTTTCTTT. Protein: CASSSMLPPMKQGNTEAFF.

This chain links TRBV27 with TRBJ2-3; TRBD2 matches at 7 bases. The ends lost 5 bases at V and 4 bases at J; junction bases unmatched: 9. In germline, CDR1 is MNHEY, CDR2 SMNVEV (reference sequence). This CDR3 is 15 amino acids long. The CDR3 loop is CASSPFGAGADTQYF. The CDR3 DNA reads as TGTGCCAGCAGTCCATTCGGGGCGGGGGCAGATACGCAGTATTTT.

V gene TRBV7-9 combines with J gene TRBJ1-2; the match to TRBD1 covers 7 bases. Losses at the gene ends were 6 bases for V and 6 bases for J; bases not matched to a gene: 7. The CDR3 is made up of 13 amino acids. From germline, CDR1 is SEHNR and CDR2 FQNEAQ (reference sequence). CDR3 in amino acids: CASRQTGFDGYTF. The DNA for the CDR3 is TGTGCCAGCAGACAGACAGGGTTTGATGGCTACACCTTC.

The chain recombines TRBV7-8 with TRBJ2-3, with 14 bases lining up with TRBD2. CDR3 size: 19 residues. CDR1 and CDR2 (germline): SGHVS, FQNEAQ. V shed 1 base, J shed 0 bases, and the junction held 6 bases outside the gene matches. The CDR3 here is CASSLVRLAGGSSTDTQYF. In DNA, the CDR3 is TGTGCCAGCAGCTTAGTGCGACTAGCGGGGGGGTCTAGCACAGATACGCAGTATTTT.

The chain combines TRBV5-1 with TRBJ2-7, with 12 bases that match TRBD2. Losses at the gene ends were 0 bases for V and 1 base for J; bases not matched to a gene: 8. The V gene's germline CDR1 is SGHRS and CDR2 YFSETQ. This CDR3 contains 18 residues. The CDR3 protein is CASSLGLAGDFYSYEQYF. CDR3 in DNA: TGCGCCAGCAGCTTGGGACTAGCGGGAGATTTTTATTCCTACGAGCAGTACTTC. Complete variable domain (other parts from reference TRBV5-1 and TRBJ2-7): KAGVTQTPRYLIKTRGQQVTLSCSPISGHRSVSWYQQTPGQGLQFLFEYFSETQRNKGNFPGRFSGRQFSNSRSEMNVSTLELGDSALYLCASSLGLAGDFYSYEQYFGPGTRLTVT.

The gene calls are TRBV10-3 and TRBJ2-7; D gene unclear. This CDR3 comprises 14 residues. CDR1 is ENHRY, CDR2 SYGVKD, per germline. Trimming left V 11 bases short and J 2 bases short, with 19 bases between. The CDR3 DNA is TGTGCCTCCAGGCTCGGTGCCGGTCCCTACGAGCAGTACTTC. Its translation is CASRLGAGPYEQYF.

This rearrangement joins TRBV5-5 to TRBJ2-1; 9 bases align to TRBD2. With V trimmed by 1 base and J by 7 bases, 9 bases remained unmatched. The germline V gene has CDR1 SGHKS and CDR2 YYEKEE (reference sequence). This CDR3 has 16 amino acids. CDR3 nucleotide sequence: TGTGCCAGCAGCTTGTGGAGCGGGAGGTATTCGAATGAGCAGTTCTTC. Translating it yields CASSLWSGRYSNEQFF.

This sequence joins TRBV27 and TRBJ2-3, with a possible D match to TRBD2 (5 bases). The CDR3 extends over 14 amino acids. Germline CDR1 reads MNHEY; CDR2 reads SMNVEV (reference sequence). V gave up 0 bases and J gave up 11 bases, with 15 bases separating them. Written as DNA, the CDR3 is TGTGCCAGCAGTTTATCCCACGCGGGCGGCGGGCAGTATTTT. It specifies CASSLSHAGGGQYF.

The V call is TRBV28, the J call TRBJ2-7, with D uncertain. This CDR3 has 15 amino acids. The V gene's germline CDR1 is MDHEN and CDR2 SYDVKM. V lost 5 bases to trimming and J lost 1 base, with 15 bases between them. The CDR3 loop reads CASSPRFRKSYEQYF. The CDR3 bases are TGTGCCAGCAGTCCCAGATTCAGAAAGTCCTACGAGCAGTACTTC.

The rearrangement joins TRBV27 to TRBJ2-6; 9 nucleotides agree with TRBD1. Germline V lookup: CDR1 MNHEY, CDR2 SMNVEV (reference sequence). After removal of 6 bases from V and 0 bases from J, the junction contained 9 bases not matched to a gene. The CDR3 sequence is 18 residues long. CDR3 coding DNA: TGTGCCAGCAGCAGACTCGGGACAGGGTCCTCTGGGGCCAACGTCCTGACTTTC. Protein sequence: CASSRLGTGSSGANVLTF. Filled out from reference TRBV27 and TRBJ2-6, the complete variable domain reads EAQVTQNPRYLITVTGKKLTVTCSQNMNHEYMSWYRQDPGLGLRQIYYSMNVEVTDKGDVPEGYKVSRKEKRNFPLILESPSPNQTSLYFCASSRLGTGSSGANVLTFGAGSRLTVL.

The J gene is TRBJ2-7, the V gene TRBV15; weak D call: TRBD1 (5 bases). CDR3 length: 14 amino acids. The germline V gene has CDR1 LNHNV and CDR2 YYDKDF (reference sequence). V was cut by 0 bases and J by 3 bases, with 9 bases left in between. CDR3 residues: CATSRDHRIYEQYF. The CDR3 coding sequence is TGTGCCACCAGCAGAGACCACAGGATCTACGAGCAGTACTTC.

The chain carries TRBV6-1 and TRBJ1-1, with D maybe TRBD1 (5 bases). Between the trimmed V and J ends, which lost 3 bases and 7 bases, there was a span of 12 bases. The CDR3 covers 13 residues. CDR1 is MNHNS, CDR2 SASEGT, per germline. In DNA form, the CDR3 reads TGTGCCAGCAGTGATAGGTGGGGGGGTGAAGCTTTCTTT. This gives the protein CASSDRWGGEAFF.

The rearrangement links TRBV30 to TRBJ1-1; 8 bases agree with TRBD1. Trimming removed 5 bases from V and 1 base from J; junction bases left unmatched: 12. Germline CDR1 reads GTSNPN; CDR2 reads SVGIG (reference sequence). This CDR3 has 16 residues. CDR3 in amino acids: CAWRARIGQGNTEAFF. As DNA, the CDR3 is TGTGCCTGGCGGGCGCGGATCGGACAGGGGAACACTGAAGCTTTCTTT.

In its sample, this clone was seen a few times. This chain connects TRBV4-1 to TRBJ1-4, with D hard to call. With 4 bases removed from V and 5 bases from J, the gap between germline ends came to 14 bases. This CDR3 is 15 amino acids long. The germline CDR1 and CDR2 sequences are MGHRA and YSYEKL. CDR3: CASSRLRGGNEKLFF. DNA of the CDR3: TGCGCCAGCAGCCGGCTGCGGGGTGGGAATGAAAAACTGTTTTTT.

The chain uses TRBV5-1 and TRBJ2-1; TRBD2 agrees at 9 bases. The CDR3 totals 15 residues. Germline CDR1 and CDR2: SGHRS and YFSETQ. V dropped 4 bases and J dropped 5; count of bases not matched to a gene: 7. CDR3 nucleotide sequence: TGCGCCAGCAGCATGTGGGTAGCGGGGGACAATGAGCAGTTCTTC. Translation gives CASSMWVAGDNEQFF.

The chain uses TRBV9 and TRBJ1-4, with D possibly TRBD1 on 5 matching bases. The CDR3 extends over 12 amino acids. The ends were cut back, 0 bases at V and 8 bases at J, with 5 bases in the middle. Germline values: CDR1 SGDLS, CDR2 YYNGEE. CDR3 coding DNA: TGTGCCAGCAGCGTAGAGGGGGAAAAACTGTTTTTT. Its translation: CASSVEGEKLFF.

The chain employs TRBV7-9 and TRBJ2-1; 9 bases map to TRBD2. The germline CDR1 and CDR2 sequences are SEHNR and FQNEAQ (reference sequence). The CDR3 covers 16 residues. Germline trimming cut 5 bases from V and 3 bases from J; bases unmatched to any gene: 8. CDR3 DNA sequence: TGTGCCAGCAGCCCATCCGAGACTAGCGGCTACAATGAGCAGTTCTTC. This codes for CASSPSETSGYNEQFF.

The chain has TRBV28 and TRBJ1-5; a possible D gene is TRBD1 (6 bases). Trimming shortened V by 5 bases and J by 0 bases, and 11 bases separated the two germline ends. The CDR3 spans 15 residues. Germline V gene lookup returns CDR1 MDHEN and CDR2 SYDVKM. CDR3 loop: CASSQLQGSNQPQHF. The CDR3 DNA is TGTGCCAGCAGTCAACTACAGGGTAGCAATCAGCCCCAGCATTTT.

The genes are TRBV19 and TRBJ1-5; TRBD1 agrees at 7 bases. Germline loops: CDR1 LNHDA, CDR2 SQIVND (reference sequence). The CDR3 has 16 residues. Trimming at V came to 1 base and at J to 5 bases, leaving 8 bases not matched to a gene. The chain's CDR3 is CASSIGDSRGDQPQHF. The CDR3 nucleotides are TGTGCCAGTAGTATAGGGGACAGCCGGGGAGATCAGCCCCAGCATTTT.

This clone was counted a few times. The chain couples TRBV5-1 to TRBJ2-6; D might be TRBD1 (6 bases). V gave up 4 bases and J gave up 1 base, with 9 bases separating them. The germline gives CDR1 SGHRS, CDR2 YFSETQ. The CDR3 covers 15 residues. The CDR3 protein is CASSGQGSGANVLTF. DNA for the CDR3: TGCGCCAGCAGCGGCCAGGGGTCTGGGGCCAACGTCCTGACTTTC.

This chain uses TRBV19 with TRBJ1-2; maybe TRBD1 (6 bases). V lost 5 bases and J 4 bases, leaving 17 bases between the germline ends. Germline V gives CDR1 LNHDA, CDR2 SQIVND (reference sequence). CDR3 length: 15 amino acids. The CDR3 protein is CASSSGQPTSYGYTF. DNA of the CDR3: TGTGCCAGTAGTTCCGGACAGCCCACCAGCTATGGCTACACCTTC.

The J gene is TRBJ2-3, the V gene TRBV5-1, with D uncertain. The V and J ends lost 4 bases and 5 bases respectively, with 17 bases between them. CDR1 SGHRS and CDR2 YFSETQ come from the germline V gene. This CDR3 is built from 15 residues. The CDR3 DNA sequence: TGCGCCAGCAGCCCAGGAAGGATAATTAAAGATACGCAGTATTTT. It yields the protein CASSPGRIIKDTQYF.

The chain has TRBV7-9 and TRBJ1-1, with a weak D call TRBD1 (5 bases). Germline CDR1 is SEHNR and CDR2 is FQNEAQ (reference sequence). The length of the CDR3 is 13 residues. V shed 5 bases and J shed 0 bases, with 7 bases lying between them. The CDR3 coding sequence is TGTGCCAGCAGCCGGGGGGTGAACACTGAAGCTTTCTTT. Protein sequence: CASSRGVNTEAFF.

The rearrangement joins TRBV19 to TRBJ2-7; a possible D gene is TRBD1 (5 bases). Germline-derived CDR1 and CDR2 are LNHDA and SQIVND (reference sequence). Between the trimmed V and J ends, which lost 5 bases and 1 base, there was a span of 9 bases. The CDR3 runs to 13 residues. The CDR3 sequence: CASSETVSYEQYF. The CDR3, as DNA: TGTGCCAGTAGTGAGACAGTGTCCTACGAGCAGTACTTC.

This clone has just one count. The chain couples TRBV9 to TRBJ2-1; 7 bases agree with TRBD2. The trim removed 2 bases at V and 4 bases at J, leaving 6 bases unmatched. The CDR3 is 15 residues long. Germline assignment: CDR1 SGDLS and CDR2 YYNGEE. CDR3 in amino acids: CASSVSGAPYNEQFF. The CDR3 DNA reads TGTGCCAGCAGCGTCAGCGGGGCCCCTTACAATGAGCAGTTCTTC.

This chain joins TRBV28 and TRBJ1-2; D possibly corresponds to TRBD1 (5 bases). Deletions cut 10 bases from V and 5 bases from J, with 11 bases between. Germline lookup yields CDR1 MDHEN and CDR2 SYDVKM. The CDR3 extends over 11 amino acids. The CDR3 loop reads CAILEGYGYTF. DNA of the CDR3: TGTGCCATCTTGGAGGGGTATGGCTACACCTTC.

The count of this clone is one. The chain couples TRBV5-1 to TRBJ2-5, with 10 bases identical to TRBD1. The end of the DNA aligns better with TRBJ2-7, so the J call may be wrong. The CDR3 is 15 amino acids. Germline CDR1 SGHRS, CDR2 YFSETQ. The CDR3 here is CASRPPGQGYDEQYF. The CDR3, as DNA: TGCGCCAGCAGACCACCGGGACAGGGGTACGACGAGCAGTACTTC.

The chain employs TRBV27 and TRBJ2-7; D may be TRBD2 (5 bases). V lost 0 bases to trimming and J lost 4 bases, with 16 bases between them. The CDR3 has 16 amino acids. Per germline, CDR1 MNHEY and CDR2 SMNVEV (reference sequence). The CDR3 region has the DNA TGTGCCAGCAGTTTATCGACTGGAGGACGCCGATACGAGCAGTACTTC. It specifies CASSLSTGGRRYEQYF.

The chain links TRBV9 to TRBJ1-4, with 11 bases matching TRBD1. After removal of 3 bases from V and 5 bases from J, the junction contained 6 bases not matched to a gene. CDR3 length: 16 amino acids. Germline loops: CDR1 SGDLS, CDR2 YYNGEE. The chain's CDR3 is CASSAGTGGQNEKLFF. CDR3 sequence (DNA): TGTGCCAGCAGCGCTGGGACAGGGGGACAGAATGAAAAACTGTTTTTT.